This is a list of T cell receptor beta chains from one sample in a study of shared clonotypes between healthy human individuals. Here immunoSEQ multiplex PCR was the method, and the copy in TCRdb shows in-frame clones only, minus some. The sample records over a million clones, around 74% being singletons. The sequencing input was memory CD4+ T cells sorted from blood. The receptor set was obtained from a man younger than 35 in good health. Both conserved end residues are part of each CDR3. The order of the fields is V gene, D gene, clone size, J gene, CDR3 DNA, CDR3 protein. The D gene is left open where the match is weak. Expanded clones get a size class; other rows say once, few or many, or leave the size out.

>TRBV6-5|.|.|TRBJ1-6
TGTGCCAGCGGTGGAGATTCACCCCTCCACTTT
CASGGDSPLHF
>TRBV6-6|TRBD1|.|TRBJ1-1
TGTGCCAGCAGTTACTTAGGGGGCGACACTGAAGCTTTCTTT
CASSYLGGDTEAFF
>TRBV5-4|.|.|TRBJ2-2
TGTGCCAGCAGCTTTCGCACGAACACCGGGGAGCTGTTTTTT
CASSFRTNTGELFF
>TRBV30|TRBD1|.|TRBJ1-3
TGTGCCTGGAGTGGACAGGGGAACACCATATATTTT
CAWSGQGNTIYF
>TRBV15|.|.|TRBJ1-4
TGTGCCACCAGCAGAGATCGGCTTGCAACTAATGAAAAACTGTTTTTT
CATSRDRLATNEKLFF
>TRBV6-1|TRBD1|once|TRBJ1-2
TGTGCCAGCAGTGTGGACAGGCGGGGCTACACCTTC
CASSVDRRGYTF
>TRBV4-3|TRBD1|few|TRBJ2-2
TGCGCCAGCAGCCTATTTAGTCCGGGACAGGTGTCGAACACCGGGGAGCTGTTTTTT
CASSLFSPGQVSNTGELFF
>TRBV5-1|TRBD1|.|TRBJ2-7
TGCGCCAGCAGCTTGCTCGAAGGACAGGGCTACGAGCAGTACTTC
CASSLLEGQGYEQYF
>TRBV5-4|.|.|TRBJ2-1
TGTGCCAGCAGTGTAGGGACGCCCCTTGAGCAGTTCTTC
CASSVGTPLEQFF
>TRBV4-2|TRBD1|once|TRBJ2-5
TGTGCCAGCAGCCCGACAGGGGCGGGTCAAGAGACCCAGTACTTC
CASSPTGAGQETQYF
>TRBV10-3|.|few|TRBJ1-1
TGTGCCATAGGGACGGCGCCAATGAACACTGAAGCTTTCTTT
CAIGTAPMNTEAFF
>TRBV13|.|.|TRBJ2-2
TGTGCCAGCAGCTGGGCGGGCGGGAAGAACACCGGGGAGCTGTTTTTT
CASSWAGGKNTGELFF
>TRBV27|.|.|TRBJ2-7
TGTGCCAGCAGTTTATCTGCCTTTACAGGGTTCGGTTACGAGCAGTACTTC
CASSLSAFTGFGYEQYF
>TRBV30|.|once|TRBJ1-4
TGTGCCTGGAGTGACCCTGTTGGGTTTCTAACCGAAAAACTGTTTTTT
CAWSDPVGFLTEKLFF
>TRBV9|.|once|TRBJ1-2
TGTGCCAGCAGCGTAAATAGGGACGGAGGCCTATACACCTTC
CASSVNRDGGLYTF
>TRBV29-1|.|few|TRBJ1-1
TGCACCGGGACACTGAACACTGAAGCTTTCTTT
CTGTLNTEAFF